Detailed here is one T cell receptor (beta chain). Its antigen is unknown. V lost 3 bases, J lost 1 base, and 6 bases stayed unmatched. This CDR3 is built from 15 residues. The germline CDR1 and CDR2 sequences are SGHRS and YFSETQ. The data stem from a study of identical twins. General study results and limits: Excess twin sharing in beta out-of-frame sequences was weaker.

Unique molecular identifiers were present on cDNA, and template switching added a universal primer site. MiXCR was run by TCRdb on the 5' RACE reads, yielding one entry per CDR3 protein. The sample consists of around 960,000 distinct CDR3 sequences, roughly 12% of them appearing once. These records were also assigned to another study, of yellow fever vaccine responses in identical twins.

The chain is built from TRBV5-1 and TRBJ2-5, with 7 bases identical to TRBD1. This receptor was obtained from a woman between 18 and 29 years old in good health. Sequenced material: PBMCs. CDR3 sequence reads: CASSSAWDSQETQYF. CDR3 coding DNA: TGCGCCAGCAGCTCAGCGTGGGACAGCCAAGAGACCCAGTACTTC.